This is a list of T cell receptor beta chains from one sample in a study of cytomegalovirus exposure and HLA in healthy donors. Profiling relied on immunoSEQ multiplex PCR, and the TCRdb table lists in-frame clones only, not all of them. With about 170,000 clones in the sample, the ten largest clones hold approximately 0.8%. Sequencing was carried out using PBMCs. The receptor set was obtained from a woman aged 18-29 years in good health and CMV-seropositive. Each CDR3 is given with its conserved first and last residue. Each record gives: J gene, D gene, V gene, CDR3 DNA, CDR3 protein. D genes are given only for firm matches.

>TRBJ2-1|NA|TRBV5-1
TGCGCCAGCAGCTTGGATGGGGGGGCAACCTACAATGAGCAGTTCTTC
CASSLDGGATYNEQFF
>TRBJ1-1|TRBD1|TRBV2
TGTGCCAGCAGGATACAGGGGGTGAGTGAAGCTTTCTTT
CASRIQGVSEAFF
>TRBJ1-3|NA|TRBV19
TGTGCCAGTAGGGCGTCGGGTGGAAACACCATATATTTT
CASRASGGNTIYF
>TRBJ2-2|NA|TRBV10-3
TGTGCCATCAGCTTCTCGGCCGGGGAGCTGTTTTTT
CAISFSAGELFF
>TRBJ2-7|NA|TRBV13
TGTGCCAGCAGCTTAGAACTCTTACAGGGCCTATCGAACGAGCAGTACTTC
CASSLELLQGLSNEQYF
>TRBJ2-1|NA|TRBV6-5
TGTGCCAGCAGTTACTCGGGCGTCCACTACAATGAGCAGTTCTTC
CASSYSGVHYNEQFF
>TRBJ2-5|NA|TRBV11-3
TGTGCCAGCAGCTTAGATCCGGGAGAGACCCAGTACTTC
CASSLDPGETQYF
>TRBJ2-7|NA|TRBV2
TGTGCCAGCAGTGAAAACAGGGACGAGCAGTACTTC
CASSENRDEQYF
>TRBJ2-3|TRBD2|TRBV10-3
TGTGCCATCAGTGAGTCGCTTGGTAGCGGGATGGCGGATACGCAGTATTTT
CAISESLGSGMADTQYF
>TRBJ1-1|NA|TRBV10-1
TGCGCCAGCAGTGCGGGAGGAATGAACACTGAAGCTTTCTTT
CASSAGGMNTEAFF